This paragraph covers one T cell receptor (beta chain) sequence. Its antigen is not identified. TCRdb analysed the reads with MiXCR anew, one entry per CDR3 protein. The sample records under 95,000 distinct CDR3 sequences, around 49% being singletons. CDR1 is SQVTM, CDR2 ANQGSEA, per germline. The CDR3 is made up of 9 amino acids. V was clipped by 4 bases and J by 9 bases, with 4 bases between them. The record originates from a study of T cell repertoires in cytomegalovirus infection. Study results and caveats: Public TCR beta family frequency separated CMV-and-HLA carriers, including in an independent cohort.

The receptor was isolated from a human donor in good health (CMV status not recorded). Some clones in this sample may be carry-over from other donors' samples. The input for sequencing was CD8+ T cells from cultured PBMCs, taken from culture after CMV antigen stimulation. The chain combines TRBV29-1 with TRBJ2-1; D remains ambiguous. The CDR3 coding sequence is TGCAGCGTTGGTACTGAGCAGTTCTTC. Translating gives CSVGTEQFF.